The TCR beta chain described here comes from a study of shared clonotypes between healthy human individuals. With V trimmed by 0 bases and J by 3 bases, 2 bases remained unmatched. The germline V gene encodes CDR1 SGDLS and CDR2 YYNGEE. The CDR3 has 15 amino acids. CD45RO-negative, CCR7-positively selected cells formed the naive CD8 fraction, excluding terminally differentiated effector memory CD45RA+ cells. Libraries were prepared by immunoSEQ multiplex PCR; TCRdb keeps only in-frame clonotypes and omits some of them. The profile shows 1.5 million to 2.5 million clones, approximately 94% of them singletons.

The source material was naive CD8+ T cells sorted from blood. The chain recombines TRBV9 with TRBJ2-3; 9 bases are a match to TRBD2. This receptor was obtained from a man younger than 35 in good health. The CDR3 DNA reads as TGTGCCAGCAGCGTAGCTAGCGGGATGACAGATACGCAGTATTTT. Translated, it gives CASSVASGMTDTQYF.